The 26 T cell receptor beta chains below all came from one sample that was sequenced in a study of Graves' ophthalmopathy and Graves' hyperthyroidism. CDR3 regions of TCR beta were amplified from RNA transcripts. The first-round RT-PCR employed HTBI primers together with the Qiagen OneStep RT-PCR kit. A multiplex PCR was then performed as the second round. TCRdb processed the multiplex PCR reads anew with MiXCR; each CDR3 protein has one entry. The table includes 900,000 to 1,200,000 distinct CDR3 sequences, about 40% detected once. The material sequenced was peripheral blood or thyroid tissue (not recorded which). The source is an adult man with Graves' hyperthyroidism.

This clonotype was seen at least ten times. In nucleotides, the CDR3 is TGTGCCATCCGGGACAGGGATGATTCACCCCTCCACTTT. It yields the protein CAIRDRDDSPLHF. The V gene is TRBV10-3, the J gene TRBJ1-6; 9 nucleotides match TRBD1. The CDR3 loop spans 13 amino acids. J gave up 8 bases and V 8 bases, and 4 bases lay outside the gene matches. CDR1 and CDR2 (germline): ENHRY, SYGVKD.

CDR3 sequence reads: CAWRANGGETQYF. The CDR3 DNA reads TGTGCCTGGAGGGCAAACGGGGGAGAGACCCAGTACTTC. The J gene is TRBJ2-5, the V gene TRBV30; D perhaps matches TRBD2 (6 bases). The CDR3 loop spans 13 amino acids. V was shortened by 3 bases and J by 4 bases, with 12 bases between the two germline ends. Germline CDR1 GTSNPN, CDR2 SVGIG (reference sequence).

A few counts support this clonotype. This could be a read error, since a much larger clone is one nucleotide away. The V gene is TRBV5-1, the J gene TRBJ1-6; 8 bases agree with TRBD1. The V segment lost 3 bases and the J segment 12 bases; nucleotides outside the gene matches: 11. Germline CDR1 is SGHRS and CDR2 is YFSETQ. The CDR3 covers 15 residues. CDR3 nucleotides: TGCGCCAGCAGCTGGGAGACAGGGGCCCCGGAACCCCTCCACTTT. Amino acids: CASSWETGAPEPLHF. Looking up the rest from reference TRBV5-1 and TRBJ1-6 gives the full variable domain: KAGVTQTPRYLIKTRGQQVTLSCSPISGHRSVSWYQQTPGQGLQFLFEYFSETQRNKGNFPGRFSGRQFSNSRSEMNVSTLELGDSALYLCASSWETGAPEPLHFGNGTRLTVT.

The chain employs TRBV10-3 and TRBJ1-2; D remains ambiguous. CDR3 size: 17 residues. CDR1 ENHRY and CDR2 SYGVKD come from the germline V gene. V was shortened by 7 bases and J by 0 bases, with 21 bases between the two germline ends. The CDR3 DNA follows: TGTGCCATCACCTCCGGGCCTGACACTGAAGCTAACTATGGCTACACCTTC. It specifies CAITSGPDTEANYGYTF.

The genes are TRBV20-1 and TRBJ2-5; TRBD2 agrees at 10 bases. J gave up 6 bases and V 3 bases, and 10 bases lay outside the gene matches. Germline V gene data show CDR1 as DFQATT and CDR2 as SNEGSKA (reference sequence). This CDR3 contains 15 residues. The CDR3 bases are TGCAGTGCTAGTCCCCTAGCGGGAGTCGAAAAGACCCAGTACTTC. Translated, it gives CSASPLAGVEKTQYF.

This chain joins TRBV25-1 and TRBJ2-5, with D perhaps assigned TRBD1 or TRBD2 (5 bases each). Germline V gene sequence: CDR1 MGHDK, CDR2 SYGVNS. Trimming took off 8 bases at V and 9 bases at J, with 19 bases between the two ends. The CDR3 totals 13 residues. CDR3 sequence: CASLGWGPRAQYF. In DNA form, the CDR3 reads TGTGCCAGCTTAGGGTGGGGCCCGAGGGCCCAGTACTTC.

At least ten counts were recorded for this clonotype. This rearrangement joins TRBV9 to TRBJ1-1; 7 positions match TRBD1. Germline V gives CDR1 SGDLS, CDR2 YYNGEE. V trimming: 4 bases; J trimming: 2 bases; junction bases outside the gene matches: 5. The CDR3 runs 14 residues. The CDR3 reads CASSQGQENTEAFF. In DNA, the CDR3 is TGTGCCAGCAGCCAAGGACAGGAAAACACTGAAGCTTTCTTT. Full variable domain (outside the CDR3, taken from reference TRBV9 and TRBJ1-1): DSGVTQTPKHLITATGQRVTLRCSPRSGDLSVYWYQQSLDQGLQFLIQYYNGEERAKGNILERFSAQQFPDLHSELNLSSLELGDSALYFCASSQGQENTEAFFGQGTRLTVV.

Details on this clonotype: A far more abundant clone sits one base away, making this likely a read error. The conserved phenylalanine or tryptophan is not found at the CDR3 terminus, so this likely reflects a read error. The rearrangement links TRBV14 to TRBJ2-2; D gene uncertain. V was shortened by 0 bases and J by 4 bases, with 0 bases between the two germline ends. Per the germline V gene, CDR1 is SGHDN and CDR2 is FVKESK. The CDR3 spans 12 residues. The CDR3 region has the DNA TGTGCCAGCAGCCAAGACACCGGGGAGCTGTTTTCT. It specifies CASSQDTGELFS.

This clonotype turned up a few times. J is TRBJ1-1 and V is TRBV12-3 or TRBV12-4, with D maybe TRBD1 (5 bases). Trimming shortened V by 5 bases and J by 2 bases, and 15 bases separated the two germline ends. The CDR3 runs 15 residues. The CDR3 here is CASSPPLRGNTEAFF. In DNA, the CDR3 is TGTGCCAGCAGTCCTCCTTTGAGGGGAAACACTGAAGCTTTCTTT.

The V and J genes are TRBV25-1 and TRBJ1-2, with TRBD1 identical over 9 bases. Losses at the gene ends were 8 bases for V and 8 bases for J; bases not matched to a gene: 6. This CDR3 has 12 residues. Per the germline V gene, CDR1 is MGHDK and CDR2 is SYGVNS. The CDR3, as DNA: TGTGCCAGCGAAAGGACAGGGGTCGGCTACACCTTC. Amino acid sequence: CASERTGVGYTF.

On this clonotype: A much larger clone sits a single nucleotide away, making a read error possible. The rearrangement links TRBV12-3 or TRBV12-4 to TRBJ2-7; 9 bases match TRBD1. There are 14 residues in the CDR3. After removal of 4 bases from V and 2 bases from J, the junction contained 3 bases not matched to a gene. CDR3 nucleotides: TGTGCCAGCAGTTGGACAGGGGCGACCTACGAGCAGTACTTC. It specifies CASSWTGATYEQYF.

This clonotype was detected many times. The CDR3 sequence is CASSSPGTYTEAFF. CDR3 in DNA: TGTGCCAGCAGTTCTCCAGGGACATACACTGAAGCTTTCTTT. The chain has TRBV6-5 and TRBJ1-1; D perhaps matches TRBD1 (6 bases). V was clipped by 4 bases and J by 3 bases, with 12 bases between them. The CDR3 totals 14 residues. The germline CDR1 and CDR2 sequences are MNHEY and SVGAGI.

A few counts support this clonotype. V gene TRBV20-1 combines with J gene TRBJ2-7; the match to TRBD1 covers 9 bases. The CDR3 extends over 14 amino acids. V was pared by 6 bases and J by 1 base, with 7 bases of the junction left unmatched. Germline-derived CDR1 and CDR2 are DFQATT and SNEGSKA (reference sequence). DNA of the CDR3: TGCAGTGCAAGCCCCGGGACAGGGTCCTACGAGCAGTACTTC. Encoded protein: CSASPGTGSYEQYF.

The V and J genes are TRBV2 and TRBJ2-6, with TRBD1 as a possible D gene (6 bases). Per germline, CDR1 SNHLY and CDR2 FYNNEI. The V end was cut by 7 bases, the J end by 1 base, with 11 bases between. This CDR3 has 15 residues. The CDR3 is CASTDSASGANVLTF. The CDR3 bases are TGTGCCAGCACGGACAGTGCATCTGGGGCCAACGTCCTGACTTTC.

As concerns this clonotype: A read error is possible here, since a much larger clone lies one base away. The J gene is TRBJ2-7, the V gene TRBV6-5, with D perhaps TRBD1 or TRBD2 (5 bases each). V was clipped by 2 bases and J by 3 bases, with 8 bases between them. CDR1 and CDR2 from the germline V gene are MNHEY and SVGAGI. The CDR3 loop spans 13 amino acids. The CDR3 nucleotides are TGTGCCAGCAGTTACGGGACCATCTACGAGCAGTACTTC. Amino acids: CASSYGTIYEQYF.

The chain links TRBV7-9 to TRBJ2-5; D gene unclear. The length of the CDR3 is 15 residues. Trimming took 4 bases from V and 1 from J, leaving 13 bases between them. Germline lookup yields CDR1 SEHNR and CDR2 FQNEAQ (reference sequence). CDR3 in DNA: TGTGCCAGCAGCTCTAGTTGGGCAAGCCAAGAGACCCAGTACTTC. This translates into CASSSSWASQETQYF.

This chain joins TRBV7-2 and TRBJ2-7, with TRBD2 identical over 9 bases. The CDR3 sequence is 14 residues long. CDR1 and CDR2 from the germline V gene are SGHTA and FQGNSA. With 5 bases clipped from V and 7 bases from J, the junction kept 9 bases outside the gene matches. For the CDR3, the DNA is TGTGCCAGCAGCGGGCCAGCGGGAGGTCAGGAGCAGTACTTC. It translates to CASSGPAGGQEQYF.

J is TRBJ2-3 and V is TRBV10-3; 7 positions agree with TRBD1. CDR3 size: 16 residues. V gave up 7 bases and J gave up 2 bases; unmatched junction bases: 12. The germline V gene has CDR1 ENHRY and CDR2 SYGVKD. This CDR3 reads CAIKTDRDRVTDTQYF. The CDR3 nucleotides read TGTGCCATCAAAACTGACAGGGATCGGGTCACAGATACGCAGTATTTT.

This chain links TRBV11-2 with TRBJ2-7, with TRBD1 as a possible D gene (6 bases). V was clipped by 6 bases and J by 2 bases, with 14 bases between them. There are 14 residues in the CDR3. CDR1 is SGHAT and CDR2 is FQNNGV in the germline V gene. CDR3 nucleotides: TGTGCCAGCAGTTACCAGACAGGCCCCTACGAGCAGTACTTC. Translating gives CASSYQTGPYEQYF.

The chain has TRBV7-8 and TRBJ2-3; D is possibly TRBD2 (6 bases). This CDR3 is built from 16 residues. The germline gives CDR1 SGHVS, CDR2 FQNEAQ. Trimming took 7 bases from V and 2 from J, leaving 19 bases between them. The CDR3 loop reads CASTKLEAGLTDTQYF. In DNA form, the CDR3 reads TGTGCCAGCACCAAACTGGAGGCGGGACTCACAGATACGCAGTATTTT.

This clonotype was seen a handful of times. The J gene is TRBJ2-5, the V gene TRBV14; a weak D match, TRBD1 (6 bases). This CDR3 comprises 14 residues. Germline assignment: CDR1 SGHDN and CDR2 FVKESK. The V end lost 4 bases, the J end lost 4 bases, and 13 bases lay between the germline ends. The CDR3 region is CASSPWDIRETQYF. The CDR3 nucleotides are TGTGCCAGCAGCCCCTGGGACATCCGAGAGACCCAGTACTTC.

The CDR3 nucleotides read TGCAGTGCTAGTTCGGGGGTTAGGAACACTGAAGCTTTCTTT. This gives the protein CSASSGVRNTEAFF. This chain links TRBV20-1 with TRBJ1-1; maybe TRBD1 (5 bases). Trimming removed 3 bases from V and 1 base from J, with 12 bases in between. In germline, CDR1 is DFQATT, CDR2 SNEGSKA (reference sequence). This CDR3 comprises 14 residues.

This chain links TRBV7-9 with TRBJ1-1; 8 nucleotides line up with TRBD1. The germline V gene encodes CDR1 SEHNR and CDR2 FQNEAQ (reference sequence). V dropped 6 bases and J dropped 6; count of bases not matched to a gene: 9. There are 14 residues in the CDR3. In nucleotides, the CDR3 is TGTGCCAGCAGGATCGCAGGGGGCGACGCTGAAGCTTTCTTT. It translates to CASRIAGGDAEAFF.

The rearrangement uses TRBV7-2 and TRBJ2-7, with unresolved D. CDR3 length: 12 amino acids. Germline loops: CDR1 SGHTA, CDR2 FQGNSA. The germline V and J ends were trimmed by 7 bases and 6 bases, with 13 bases remaining between them. The CDR3 DNA sequence: TGTGCCAGCATTCCCCTATGGCCCGAGCAGTACTTC. Protein sequence: CASIPLWPEQYF.

This clonotype appeared a few times. V gene TRBV19 combines with J gene TRBJ1-2; tentative D call: TRBD1 (6 bases). V gave up 4 bases and J gave up 2 bases, with 14 bases separating them. Germline assignment: CDR1 LNHDA and CDR2 SQIVND (reference sequence). CDR3 length: 15 amino acids. CDR3 amino acids: CASSTPGTPNYGYTF. CDR3 bases: TGTGCCAGTAGTACCCCCGGGACACCAAACTATGGCTACACCTTC.

This clonotype was counted a few times. This chain joins TRBV2 and TRBJ2-7; 8 bases agree with TRBD1. Germline CDR1 reads SNHLY; CDR2 reads FYNNEI. This CDR3 spans 15 amino acids. V was pared by 8 bases and J by 9 bases, with 18 bases of the junction left unmatched. CDR3 sequence reads: CASVEVGRGHGGQYF. The CDR3 DNA sequence: TGTGCCAGCGTTGAAGTAGGCAGGGGGCATGGCGGGCAGTACTTC.